This entry describes one T cell receptor (beta chain). The CDR3 spans 18 residues. CDR1 is SGHTA, CDR2 FQGNSA, per germline. The V gene end was trimmed by 3 bases and the J gene end by 0 bases; junction bases not matched to a gene: 10. The data originate from a study of blood T cell repertoires in COVID-19. Some clones are missing from TCRdb's copy, which holds only in-frame ones; the method was immunoSEQ multiplex PCR. Of under 70,000 clones in the sample, 80% to 90% are singletons; the top ten hold 13%. The chain has TRBV7-2 and TRBJ1-2, with 10 bases matching TRBD1. The TCR sequence derives from an elderly woman with acute or convalescent COVID-19. Specimen: peripheral blood. The CDR3 bases are TGTGCCAGCAGCTTCGTGGACAGGGGGTTTACGGCTAACTATGGCTACACCTTC. Translation gives CASSFVDRGFTANYGYTF.